A selection of T cell receptor beta chains follows, all from one sample in a study of blood T cell repertoires in COVID-19. The method was immunoSEQ multiplex PCR; TCRdb's version includes in-frame clones alone and lacks a portion of them. The sample yields 200,000 to 250,000 clones, roughly 84% seen once. Sequencing used peripheral blood. The receptors stem from a woman between 45 and 65 years old with acute or convalescent COVID-19. Both conserved end residues are part of each CDR3. The D gene is left open where the match is weak. Some rows mark clone size as missing; the rest say once, few, many or name a class of expanded clone.

clone size,V gene,J gene,D gene,CDR3 DNA,CDR3 protein
NA,TRBV30,TRBJ2-3,TRBD2,TGTGCCTCCCGGGCTAGCGGGTTCCTCACAGATACGCAGTATTTT,CASRASGFLTDTQYF
few,TRBV4-2,TRBJ2-7,TRBD2,TGTGCCAGCAGCCACACGACTAGCGGGAGTGTTTACGAGCAGTACTTC,CASSHTTSGSVYEQYF
NA,TRBV3-1/TRBV3-2,TRBJ1-6,NA,TGTGCCAGCAGCCGTCGAGGTCTTAATTCACCCCTCCACTTT,CASSRRGLNSPLHF
few,TRBV28,TRBJ2-7,TRBD1,TGTGCCAGCAGTTTTTACGACAGGGGAGGCGAGCAGTACTTC,CASSFYDRGGEQYF
few,TRBV2,TRBJ2-3,TRBD2,TGTGCCAGCAGTTCCGGGACTAGCGGGACAGATACGCAGTATTTT,CASSSGTSGTDTQYF
NA,TRBV24-1,TRBJ2-1,TRBD2,TGTGCCACCAGTGATCGACTAGCGGAGGACTACAATGAGCAGTTCTTC,CATSDRLAEDYNEQFF
NA,TRBV11-1,TRBJ1-1,NA,TGTGCCAGCAGCTTATCCGACAGGCTCACTGAAGCTTTCTTT,CASSLSDRLTEAFF
NA,TRBV25-1,TRBJ2-3,TRBD1,TGTGCCAGCATTAAGTTACAGGGGGCGCGAAGCACAGATACGCAGTATTTT,CASIKLQGARSTDTQYF
NA,TRBV7-2,TRBJ1-1,TRBD1,TGTGCCAGCAGCAGACAGGGGCGAGACACTGAAGCTTTCTTT,CASSRQGRDTEAFF
NA,TRBV11-2,TRBJ2-1,NA,TGTGCCAGCAGCTTATTAGTTAGCTCCTACAATGAGCAGTTCTTC,CASSLLVSSYNEQFF
NA,TRBV6-5,TRBJ2-1,NA,TGTGCCAGCAGGGCCGTATACAATGAGCAGTTCTTC,CASRAVYNEQFF
NA,TRBV30,TRBJ2-7,NA,TGTGCCTGGAGTGTCGACAGCCGCTACGAGCAGTACTTC,CAWSVDSRYEQYF
many,TRBV29-1,TRBJ1-2,NA,TGCAGTGGAGGGGACGAGGACTATGGCTACACCTTC,CSGGDEDYGYTF
NA,TRBV11-1,TRBJ2-7,TRBD2,TGTGCCAGCAGCTTCGCGACTAGCGGGGGGGCCTACGAGCAGTACTTC,CASSFATSGGAYEQYF
once,TRBV21-1,TRBJ2-1,NA,TGTGCCAGCAGCAAAGGTATCAGTTGTGGCTACAATGAGCAGTTCTTC,CASSKGISCGYNEQFF
NA,TRBV30,TRBJ2-2,NA,TGTGCCTGGAGGGGGGGAGTTCCCGGGGAGCTGTTTTTT,CAWRGGVPGELFF
NA,TRBV7-2,TRBJ2-3,TRBD2,TGTGCCAGCAGTTGGACTAGCGGGGGCTCAGATACGCAGTATTTT,CASSWTSGGSDTQYF
NA,TRBV5-1,TRBJ2-1,NA,TGCGCCAGCAGCTTGTCGTTGACTTCGTACAATGAGCAGTTCTTC,CASSLSLTSYNEQFF
once,TRBV28,TRBJ1-2,TRBD1,TGTGCCAGCAGATTGGGACAGGGGGCAACGGGCTACACCTTC,CASRLGQGATGYTF
few,TRBV3-1/TRBV3-2,TRBJ1-1,NA,TGTGCCAGCAGCCAGGGCAGGACAGTTTCAGCTTTCTTT,CASSQGRTVSAFF